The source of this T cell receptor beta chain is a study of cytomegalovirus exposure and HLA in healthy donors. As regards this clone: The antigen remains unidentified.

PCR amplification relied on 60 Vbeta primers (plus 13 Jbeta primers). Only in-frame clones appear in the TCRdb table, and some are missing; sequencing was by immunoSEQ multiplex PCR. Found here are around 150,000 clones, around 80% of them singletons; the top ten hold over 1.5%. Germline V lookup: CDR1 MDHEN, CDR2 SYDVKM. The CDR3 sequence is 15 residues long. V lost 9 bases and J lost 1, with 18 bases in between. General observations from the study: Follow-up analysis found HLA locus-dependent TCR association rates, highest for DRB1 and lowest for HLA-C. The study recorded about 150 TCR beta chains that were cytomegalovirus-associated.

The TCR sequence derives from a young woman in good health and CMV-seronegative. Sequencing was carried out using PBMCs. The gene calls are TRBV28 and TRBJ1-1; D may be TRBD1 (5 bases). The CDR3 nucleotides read TGTGCCAGTAATCCATCCACAGGAAAGAACACTGAAGCTTTCTTT. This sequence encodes CASNPSTGKNTEAFF. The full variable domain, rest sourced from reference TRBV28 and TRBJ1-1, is DVKVTQSSRYLVKRTGEKVFLECVQDMDHENMFWYRQDPGLGLRLIYFSYDVKMKEKGDIPEGYSVSREKKERFSLILESASTNQTSMYLCASNPSTGKNTEAFFGQGTRLTVV.